These T cell receptor beta chains were read from a single sample in a study of T cell responses to AZD1222 COVID-19 vaccine. TCRdb keeps only in-frame clones here, not all; method: immunoSEQ multiplex PCR. Seen here are 95,000 to 100,000 clones, around 85% observed once, and the top ten hold 14%. The specimen was peripheral blood, collected 28 days after the second AZD1222 dose. The receptor source for this set is an adult who received the AZD1222 COVID-19 vaccine. Each CDR3 is given with its conserved first and last residue. The D gene is left open where the match is weak. Clone size appears in some rows only: once, few, many, or a class for an expanded clone.

J: TRBJ2-5; V: TRBV5-4; size: NA; D: NA; DNA: TGTGCCAGCAGTAGAGCCTCTGGGATGGGAGAGACCCAGTACTTC; CDR3: CASSRASGMGETQYF
J: TRBJ1-1; V: TRBV29-1; size: NA; D: NA; DNA: TGCAGCGTTGAAGGCCGGCTCTCTTCTAACACTGAAGCTTTCTTT; CDR3: CSVEGRLSSNTEAFF
J: TRBJ1-1; V: TRBV11-2; size: NA; D: NA; DNA: TGTGCCAGCAGCTTAGATATGATTATGAACACTGAAGCTTTCTTT; CDR3: CASSLDMIMNTEAFF
J: TRBJ1-1; V: TRBV27; size: NA; D: NA; DNA: TGTGCCAGCAGTTGGGGACTACCGAACACTGAAGCTTTCTTT; CDR3: CASSWGLPNTEAFF
J: TRBJ1-1; V: TRBV3-1/TRBV3-2; size: NA; D: TRBD1; DNA: TGTGCCAGCAGCCAAAGACAGGGGGCAATTATCGCTGAAGCTTTCTTT; CDR3: CASSQRQGAIIAEAFF
J: TRBJ2-2; V: TRBV5-6; size: NA; D: NA; DNA: TGTGCCAGCAGCTTGAACGGAGTCGCGAACACCGGGGAGCTGTTTTTT; CDR3: CASSLNGVANTGELFF
J: TRBJ1-6; V: TRBV5-4; size: NA; D: NA; DNA: TGTGCCAGCAGCTTTGGGAGAACCTATAATTCACCCCTCCACTTT; CDR3: CASSFGRTYNSPLHF
J: TRBJ1-1; V: TRBV19; size: NA; D: NA; DNA: TGTGCCAGTAGTAAAGGAGACAACACTGAAGCTTTCTTT; CDR3: CASSKGDNTEAFF
J: TRBJ1-2; V: TRBV9; size: NA; D: TRBD1; DNA: TGTGCCAGCAGCGTAGGACAGGGATCTAACTATGGCTACACCTTC; CDR3: CASSVGQGSNYGYTF
J: TRBJ2-1; V: TRBV6-5; size: NA; D: TRBD1; DNA: TGTGCCAGCGAGACGACAGGGGTTAACAATGAGCAGTTCTTC; CDR3: CASETTGVNNEQFF
J: TRBJ1-1; V: TRBV15; size: NA; D: NA; DNA: TGTGCCACCAGCAGAGGAGAGGGAGGGGACACTGAAGCTTTCTTT; CDR3: CATSRGEGGDTEAFF
J: TRBJ1-5; V: TRBV6-6; size: NA; D: NA; DNA: TGTGCCAGCTTCGGGGGGCGGGGACAGCCCCAGCATTTT; CDR3: CASFGGRGQPQHF
J: TRBJ2-1; V: TRBV11-3; size: NA; D: TRBD1; DNA: TGTGCCAGCAGCTTAGATTCAACACAGGGGGTCATGAATGAGCAGTTCTTC; CDR3: CASSLDSTQGVMNEQFF
J: TRBJ2-3; V: TRBV4-1; size: few; D: NA; DNA: TGCGCCAGCAGCCAAGTTCGAGCTAGCACAGATACGCAGTATTTT; CDR3: CASSQVRASTDTQYF
J: TRBJ1-2; V: TRBV21-1; size: NA; D: NA; DNA: TGTGCCAGCAGGAAAAAACCGGGACAGGGATCATCCTATGGCTACACCTTC; CDR3: CASRKKPGQGSSYGYTF
J: TRBJ1-6; V: TRBV6-5; size: NA; D: TRBD1; DNA: TGTGCCACCGCCCGGGACAGTGACGGTAATTCACCCCTCCACTTT; CDR3: CATARDSDGNSPLHF
J: TRBJ2-7; V: TRBV7-3; size: NA; D: TRBD2; DNA: TGTGCCAGCAGCTTAGCGGCTAGCGGGAACTACGAGCAGTACTTC; CDR3: CASSLAASGNYEQYF
J: TRBJ2-7; V: TRBV5-1; size: NA; D: TRBD2; DNA: TGCGCCAGCAGCCCCCGGACTAGCGGGTCGTCCTACGAGCAGTACTTC; CDR3: CASSPRTSGSSYEQYF
J: TRBJ2-3; V: TRBV3-1/TRBV3-2; size: NA; D: NA; DNA: TGTGCCAGCGGGGGTGAGGGGGAGCGGTATACGCAGTATTTT; CDR3: CASGGEGERYTQYF
J: TRBJ2-2; V: TRBV5-1; size: NA; D: NA; DNA: TGCGCCAGCAGCTTTAAGGCCGCCGGGGAGCTGTTTTTT; CDR3: CASSFKAAGELFF
J: TRBJ2-7; V: TRBV27; size: NA; D: TRBD2; DNA: TGTGCCAGCAGTTCCGGACTAGTCTACGAGCAGTACTTC; CDR3: CASSSGLVYEQYF
J: TRBJ2-3; V: TRBV24-1; size: NA; D: NA; DNA: TGTGCCACCAGTGACTCGGGGAGCACAGATACGCAGTATTTT; CDR3: CATSDSGSTDTQYF
J: TRBJ2-5; V: TRBV7-3; size: NA; D: TRBD2; DNA: TGTGCCAGCAGTCGTAGCGGGGGAGCAGAGACCCAGTACTTC; CDR3: CASSRSGGAETQYF
J: TRBJ2-3; V: TRBV5-1; size: NA; D: NA; DNA: TGCGCCAGCAGCCTTCACAGCGATACGCAGTATTTT; CDR3: CASSLHSDTQYF
J: TRBJ1-1; V: TRBV5-1; size: NA; D: NA; DNA: TGCGCCAGTTCGGAGGCAATGAACACTGAAGCTTTCTTT; CDR3: CASSEAMNTEAFF
J: TRBJ2-7; V: TRBV5-1; size: NA; D: TRBD2; DNA: TGCGCCAGCAGCATCCCTAGCGGGAGCTCCTACGAGCAGTACTTC; CDR3: CASSIPSGSSYEQYF
J: TRBJ2-3; V: TRBV27; size: NA; D: TRBD1; DNA: TGTGCCAGCAGTTCCTGGACAGGGGCGGCAGATACGCAGTATTTT; CDR3: CASSSWTGAADTQYF
J: TRBJ1-1; V: TRBV3-1/TRBV3-2; size: NA; D: NA; DNA: TGTGCCAGCAGCCCCTCGTGGAACACTGAAGCTTTCTTT; CDR3: CASSPSWNTEAFF
J: TRBJ2-5; V: TRBV9; size: NA; D: TRBD2; DNA: TGTGCCAGCAGCGCAGCTAGCGGGGGGTTCCAAGAGACCCAGTACTTC; CDR3: CASSAASGGFQETQYF
J: TRBJ1-1; V: TRBV7-3; size: few; D: TRBD1; DNA: TGTGCCAGCAGCGAACAGGGGTACACTGAAGCTTTCTTT; CDR3: CASSEQGYTEAFF
J: TRBJ2-3; V: TRBV10-3; size: NA; D: NA; DNA: TGTGCCATCGGGCACCCGCGCACAGATACGCAGTATTTT; CDR3: CAIGHPRTDTQYF
J: TRBJ2-5; V: TRBV7-2; size: NA; D: NA; DNA: TGTGCCAGCAGCTTTGGGTTCCAGGAGACCCAGTACTTC; CDR3: CASSFGFQETQYF
J: TRBJ2-7; V: TRBV5-1; size: NA; D: NA; DNA: TGCGCCAGCAGCTTGGTGCAGGGGAACTACGAGCAGTACTTC; CDR3: CASSLVQGNYEQYF
J: TRBJ2-1; V: TRBV7-2; size: NA; D: NA; DNA: TGTGCCAGCAGTGACGGTCTGGGCTACAATGAGCAGTTCTTC; CDR3: CASSDGLGYNEQFF
J: TRBJ2-1; V: TRBV28; size: NA; D: TRBD2; DNA: TGTGCCAGCAGTTTGGGCGGGAGGGAGCAGTTCTTC; CDR3: CASSLGGREQFF
J: TRBJ1-1; V: TRBV18; size: NA; D: NA; DNA: TGTGCCAGCTCACCCATCCCATCAATCATGAACACTGAAGCTTTCTTT; CDR3: CASSPIPSIMNTEAFF
J: TRBJ2-7; V: TRBV9; size: NA; D: NA; DNA: TGTGCCAGCAGCCCCGACGGCCGGTCCTACGAGCAGTACTTC; CDR3: CASSPDGRSYEQYF
J: TRBJ1-3; V: TRBV19; size: NA; D: NA; DNA: TGTGCCAGTAGTCACGGGACAACGTCTTCTGGAAACACCATATATTTT; CDR3: CASSHGTTSSGNTIYF
J: TRBJ1-2; V: TRBV19; size: NA; D: NA; DNA: TGTGCCAGTAGTGAAAGATATGGCTACACCTTC; CDR3: CASSERYGYTF
J: TRBJ2-5; V: TRBV23-1; size: NA; D: NA; DNA: TGCGCCAGCACCCCTGGGTTCTCTAGCGAATCCCAAGAGACCCAGTACTTC; CDR3: CASTPGFSSESQETQYF
J: TRBJ2-5; V: TRBV30; size: few; D: TRBD2; DNA: TGTGCCTGCCGTTCAGCGGGAGGGAAAGAGACCCAGTACTTC; CDR3: CACRSAGGKETQYF
J: TRBJ1-2; V: TRBV5-4; size: once; D: TRBD1; DNA: TGTGCCAGCAGCTTCCTGGGACAGGGGCGCACCTTC; CDR3: CASSFLGQGRTF
J: TRBJ2-5; V: TRBV12-3/TRBV12-4; size: NA; D: NA; DNA: TGTGCCAGCAGTTTTCGTCCGGCGGAGACCCAGTACTTC; CDR3: CASSFRPAETQYF
J: TRBJ2-4; V: TRBV11-3; size: NA; D: NA; DNA: TGTGCCAGCAGCCGACAAAACCTAGGACTGGTAAACATTCAGTACTTC; CDR3: CASSRQNLGLVNIQYF
J: TRBJ1-2; V: TRBV6-5; size: once; D: NA; DNA: TGTGCCAGCAGAGGGAAGAGCCCCTATGGCTACACCTTC; CDR3: CASRGKSPYGYTF
J: TRBJ2-1; V: TRBV6-1; size: once; D: NA; DNA: TGTGCCAGCAGTGAAGGGGTTCAGGCCTACAATGAGCAGTTCTTC; CDR3: CASSEGVQAYNEQFF
J: TRBJ1-1; V: TRBV2; size: NA; D: NA; DNA: TGTGCCAGCACGACTGGATCCGAAGCTTTCTTT; CDR3: CASTTGSEAFF
J: TRBJ2-7; V: TRBV6-2/TRBV6-3; size: NA; D: NA; DNA: TGTGCCAGCAGTTACTCGACGGGTAACGAGCAGTACTTC; CDR3: CASSYSTGNEQYF
J: TRBJ1-5; V: TRBV18; size: NA; D: NA; DNA: TGTGCCAGCTCACCCGTCAATCAGCCCCAGCATTTT; CDR3: CASSPVNQPQHF
J: TRBJ2-7; V: TRBV6-1; size: NA; D: NA; DNA: TGTGCCAGCAGTGACGCTCCTACCTACGAGCAGTACTTC; CDR3: CASSDAPTYEQYF
J: TRBJ2-2; V: TRBV19; size: NA; D: NA; DNA: TGTGCCACCAAAGGGGAGGCTAACAAGAACACCGGGGAGCTGTTTTTT; CDR3: CATKGEANKNTGELFF
J: TRBJ2-1; V: TRBV7-9; size: few; D: NA; DNA: TGTGCCAGCAGCTTACATCTCAGGGTCTACAATGAGCAGTTCTTC; CDR3: CASSLHLRVYNEQFF
J: TRBJ1-5; V: TRBV28; size: NA; D: NA; DNA: TGTGCCAGCAGCCCCAAACCCCGGTTCACTAATCAGCCCCAGCATTTT; CDR3: CASSPKPRFTNQPQHF
J: TRBJ2-1; V: TRBV18; size: NA; D: NA; DNA: TGTGCCAGCTCACCTCCGTCTGTATACAATGAGCAGTTCTTC; CDR3: CASSPPSVYNEQFF
J: TRBJ1-2; V: TRBV29-1; size: NA; D: TRBD1; DNA: TGCAGCGGAGAACGGGACAGGGTTAGCGGCTACACCTTC; CDR3: CSGERDRVSGYTF
J: TRBJ1-2; V: TRBV19; size: NA; D: NA; DNA: TGTGCCAGTAGTATAGATCTCAGTAGGGACTATGGCTACACCTTC; CDR3: CASSIDLSRDYGYTF
J: TRBJ2-7; V: TRBV29-1; size: few; D: NA; DNA: TGCAGCGTGGGGACCCCTTACGAGCAGTACTTC; CDR3: CSVGTPYEQYF
J: TRBJ1-3; V: TRBV5-4; size: NA; D: NA; DNA: TGTGCCAGCAGCCCTAGACCGGCGGTGGGAACCTCTGGAAACACCATATATTTT; CDR3: CASSPRPAVGTSGNTIYF